What follows are 6 T cell receptor beta chains derived from one specimen sequenced in a study of blood T cell repertoires in COVID-19. Method: immunoSEQ multiplex PCR; TCRdb's copy keeps in-frame clones and lacks some. The repertoire holds about 230,000 clones, with about nine tenths as singletons. The specimen sequenced was peripheral blood. These receptors originate from a man aged 45-60 years with COVID-19, enrolled during active disease.

The gene calls are TRBV5-6 and TRBJ2-1, with D maybe TRBD2 (6 bases). The germline V and J ends were trimmed by 4 bases and 9 bases, with 17 bases remaining between them. CDR1 is SGHDT and CDR2 is YYEEEE in the germline V gene. The length of the CDR3 is 14 residues. This CDR3 is CASSPRTLGGEQFF. The CDR3 DNA is TGTGCCAGCAGCCCCCGGACCCTCGGGGGTGAGCAGTTCTTC.

The chain couples TRBV6-5 to TRBJ2-2, with 10 bases identical to TRBD1. The CDR3 sequence is 16 residues long. Germline V gene data show CDR1 as MNHEY and CDR2 as SVGAGI. V shed 2 bases and J 7 bases; nucleotides not matched to a gene: 7. The CDR3 loop is CASSYGTGVRLGELFF. The DNA of the CDR3 is TGTGCCAGCAGTTACGGGACAGGGGTTAGGCTCGGGGAGCTGTTTTTT.

This sequence joins TRBV10-3 and TRBJ2-5; 10 bases are a match to TRBD1. The CDR3 is 16 amino acids. Germline V gene sequence: CDR1 ENHRY, CDR2 SYGVKD. J was trimmed by 2 bases and V by 6 bases; bases with no gene match: 9. The CDR3 nucleotides are TGTGCCATCAGCGGACAGGGGGAGAGGGCTCAAGAGACCCAGTACTTC. This sequence encodes CAISGQGERAQETQYF.

The CDR3 here is CASSLGLAQTYEQYF. The CDR3 coding sequence is TGTGCCAGCAGCTTGGGGCTAGCGCAGACCTACGAGCAGTACTTC. This rearrangement joins TRBV5-6 to TRBJ2-7; D is possibly TRBD2 (6 bases). CDR3 length: 15 amino acids. V lost 0 bases and J lost 2, with 12 bases in between. Germline assignment: CDR1 SGHDT and CDR2 YYEEEE.

This clone was counted a single time. The J gene is TRBJ2-6, the V gene TRBV19; D gene uncertain. The CDR3 has 18 residues. Germline assignment: CDR1 LNHDA and CDR2 SQIVND (reference sequence). The ends were cut back, 6 bases at V and 0 bases at J, with 18 bases in the middle. The CDR3 DNA is TGTGCCAGTAGCCCCCTCTTGATCGGCGGCTCTGGGGCCAACGTCCTGACTTTC. It specifies CASSPLLIGGSGANVLTF.

Written as DNA, the CDR3 is TGTGCCAGCGTCGAACAGGGGTCGATACACGAGCAGTACTTC. Translating gives CASVEQGSIHEQYF. V usage is TRBV6-5 and J usage is TRBJ2-7; 7 bases agree with TRBD1. This CDR3 spans 14 amino acids. From germline, CDR1 is MNHEY and CDR2 SVGAGI. V shed 8 bases, J shed 5 bases, and the junction held 12 bases outside the gene matches.